A selection of T cell receptor beta chains follows, all from one sample in a study of spatial heterogeneity in lung cancer. TCRdb called the 5' RACE reads again in MiXCR, with one record for every CDR3 protein. The data hold some 97,000 distinct CDR3 sequences, with 3.5% to 5% observed a single time. The material was lung tumor tissue, obtained at surgery. The receptors were sampled from a male donor with early-stage non-small cell lung cancer. CDR3s include the opening cysteine and the closing phenylalanine or tryptophan. A D gene is named only where the DNA matches it firmly. Clone size is not always given. Where it is, it says once, few, many or a class for expanded clones.

many	TRBV7-6	NA	TRBJ2-7	TGTGCCAGCAGCTTTGGGCACACCTACGAGCAGTACTTC	CASSFGHTYEQYF
many	TRBV28	NA	TRBJ2-5	TGTGCCAGCACTTCGGACCCCTTGGGGACCCAGTACTTC	CASTSDPLGTQYF
many	TRBV11-2	NA	TRBJ1-6	TGTGCCAGCAGCTACGGGTACAGGCGATCCTATAATTCACCCCTCCACTTT	CASSYGYRRSYNSPLHF
NA	TRBV4-2	TRBD2	TRBJ2-1	TGTGCCAGCAGCCAAGCCCTAGCGGACTCCTACAATGAGCAGTTCTTC	CASSQALADSYNEQFF
many	TRBV2	NA	TRBJ2-4	TGTGCCAGCAGAGACGACAGGCCCCCTGGGATTCAGTACTTC	CASRDDRPPGIQYF
many	TRBV6-1	NA	TRBJ2-1	TGTGCCAGCAGTCCCAGCTACTACAATGAGCAGTTCTTC	CASSPSYYNEQFF
many	TRBV28	NA	TRBJ1-1	TGTGCCAGGGCCGATGCGCCGGGACCCAAGGACACTGAAGCTTTCTTT	CARADAPGPKDTEAFF
many	TRBV4-2	NA	TRBJ2-1	TGTGCCAGCAGCGGGGTTTCCTACAATGAGCAGTTCTTC	CASSGVSYNEQFF
many	TRBV5-1	NA	TRBJ1-1	TGCGCCAGCAGCCGAGCGAGGGGTGAGGGGTCGGAAGCTTTCTTT	CASSRARGEGSEAFF
many	TRBV5-1	NA	TRBJ2-7	TGCGCCAGCAGCTTGGCCCGCCTACCGGGGGACGAGCAGTACTTC	CASSLARLPGDEQYF